Shown below are 12 T cell receptor beta chains from a single sample sequenced in a study of cytomegalovirus exposure and HLA in healthy donors. The PCR made use of 60 Vbeta and 13 Jbeta primers. Clones were read by immunoSEQ multiplex PCR, and TCRdb kept only the in-frame ones, dropping some. Here the sample spans some 170,000 clones, approximately 90% being singletons. The sequencing sample was made of PBMCs. The receptors shown here come from a woman aged 25 to 39 in good health and CMV-seronegative.

The chain carries TRBV28 and TRBJ2-5, with D possibly being TRBD1 (6 bases). The germline CDR1 and CDR2 sequences are MDHEN and SYDVKM. With 6 bases removed from V and 5 bases from J, the gap between germline ends came to 22 bases. CDR3 length: 16 amino acids. The CDR3 here is CASRSTLGHLRETQYF. CDR3 coding DNA: TGTGCCAGCAGGTCGACCCTGGGACACCTAAGGGAGACCCAGTACTTC.

This chain uses TRBV5-1 with TRBJ2-1, with 8 bases aligning to TRBD1. The V segment lost 0 bases and the J segment 2 bases; nucleotides outside the gene matches: 4. The CDR3 covers 16 residues. Germline loops: CDR1 SGHRS, CDR2 YFSETQ. The CDR3 nucleotides read TGCGCCAGCAGCTTGGCCTTGACAGGGGCCTACAATGAGCAGTTCTTC. Protein sequence: CASSLALTGAYNEQFF. Supplemented by reference TRBV5-1 and TRBJ2-1, the full variable domain reads KAGVTQTPRYLIKTRGQQVTLSCSPISGHRSVSWYQQTPGQGLQFLFEYFSETQRNKGNFPGRFSGRQFSNSRSEMNVSTLELGDSALYLCASSLALTGAYNEQFFGPGTRLTVL.

The chain couples TRBV19 to TRBJ1-5; TRBD1 matches at 11 bases. The CDR3 consists of 16 residues. Germline V gene lookup returns CDR1 LNHDA and CDR2 SQIVND (reference sequence). With V trimmed by 9 bases and J by 1 base, 8 bases remained unmatched. For the CDR3, the DNA is TGTGCCAGCCGTGGGACAGGGGGATTAAGCAATCAGCCCCAGCATTTT. It encodes CASRGTGGLSNQPQHF.

The CDR3 DNA reads TGTGCCAGCAGTTTATCTTCCTACGAGCAGTACTTC. The encoded protein is CASSLSSYEQYF. The V call is TRBV28, the J call TRBJ2-5; D call uncertain. The DNA end lines up better with TRBJ2-7; the J call may be wrong. The germline gives CDR1 MDHEN, CDR2 SYDVKM. The CDR3 spans 12 residues.

The chain recombines TRBV19 with TRBJ1-4, with 7 bases lining up with TRBD1. J gave up 3 bases and V 4 bases, and 8 bases lay outside the gene matches. The germline CDR1 and CDR2 sequences are LNHDA and SQIVND (reference sequence). The CDR3 runs to 16 residues. CDR3 sequence (DNA): TGTGCCAGTAGTAGATCACTTGGGACAGCTAATGAAAAACTGTTTTTT. It encodes CASSRSLGTANEKLFF.

The chain joins TRBV5-1 to TRBJ1-2, with 8 bases fitting TRBD1. Trimming cost V 0 bases and J 3 bases; bases outside gene matches: 1. Looked up from germline, CDR1 is SGHRS and CDR2 is YFSETQ. The CDR3 has 14 amino acids. This chain's CDR3 is CASSLDRGDYGYTF. The CDR3 DNA follows: TGCGCCAGCAGCTTGGACAGGGGGGACTATGGCTACACCTTC.

This clone was counted once. This chain uses TRBV6-4 with TRBJ1-2, with a possible D match to TRBD1 (5 bases). Germline lookup yields CDR1 MRHNA and CDR2 SNTAGT. V was trimmed by 6 bases and J by 4 bases, leaving 18 bases between them. The length of the CDR3 is 15 residues. The CDR3 DNA reads as TGTGCCAGCAGCCCCGTAGGGGCGTTGGGCTATGGCTACACCTTC. This encodes CASSPVGALGYGYTF.

The chain carries TRBV18 and TRBJ2-5, with D uncertain. V gave up 3 bases and J gave up 1 base, with 9 bases separating them. CDR1 and CDR2 from the germline V gene are KGHSH and LQKENI. The CDR3 is made up of 14 amino acids. CDR3 residues: CASSPAAFQETQYF. CDR3 bases: TGTGCCAGCTCACCGGCTGCATTCCAAGAGACCCAGTACTTC. Using reference TRBV18 and TRBJ2-5 for the parts outside the CDR3, the full variable domain is NAGVMQNPRHLVRRRGQEARLRCSPMKGHSHVYWYRQLPEEGLKFMVYLQKENIIDESGMPKERFSAEFPKEGPSILRIQQVVRGDSAAYFCASSPAAFQETQYFGPGTRLLVL.

The J gene is TRBJ2-3, the V gene TRBV28, with D possibly matching TRBD2 (7 bases). The CDR3 is made up of 17 amino acids. V lost 3 bases, J lost 3 bases, and 19 bases lay in between. CDR1 and CDR2 from the germline V gene are MDHEN and SYDVKM. CDR3: CASSFIGAGEGTDTQYF. DNA of the CDR3: TGTGCCAGCAGTTTTATTGGGGCAGGGGAGGGGACAGATACGCAGTATTTT.

This clone has a handful of counts. The CDR3 does not close with the conserved phenylalanine or tryptophan, likely indicating a read error. The V gene is TRBV19, the J gene TRBJ1-6; the match to TRBD1 covers 7 bases. Per germline, CDR1 LNHDA and CDR2 SQIVND (reference sequence). V trimming: 7 bases; J trimming: 9 bases; junction bases outside the gene matches: 9. This CDR3 contains 14 residues. CDR3 DNA: TGTGCCAGTACCCACCAGGGGGGTGGTTCACCCCTCCACCTT. This gives the protein CASTHQGGGSPLHL.

This rearrangement joins TRBV7-9 to TRBJ2-7; D is unclear. V was cut by 1 base and J by 5 bases, with 3 bases left in between. The CDR3 totals 11 residues. Germline assignment: CDR1 SEHNR and CDR2 FQNEAQ (reference sequence). The CDR3 sequence: CASSLGDEQYF. CDR3 nucleotide sequence: TGTGCCAGCAGCTTAGGCGACGAGCAGTACTTC.

The count of this clone is one. The chain has TRBV7-6 and TRBJ2-3; the match to TRBD2 covers 13 bases. Losses at the gene ends were 5 bases for V and 2 bases for J; bases not matched to a gene: 4. This CDR3 is built from 16 residues. Looked up from germline, CDR1 is SGHVS and CDR2 is FNYEAQ. The CDR3 spells CASSTTSGGATDTQYF. The CDR3 coding sequence is TGTGCCAGCAGCACCACTAGCGGGGGGGCCACAGATACGCAGTATTTT.